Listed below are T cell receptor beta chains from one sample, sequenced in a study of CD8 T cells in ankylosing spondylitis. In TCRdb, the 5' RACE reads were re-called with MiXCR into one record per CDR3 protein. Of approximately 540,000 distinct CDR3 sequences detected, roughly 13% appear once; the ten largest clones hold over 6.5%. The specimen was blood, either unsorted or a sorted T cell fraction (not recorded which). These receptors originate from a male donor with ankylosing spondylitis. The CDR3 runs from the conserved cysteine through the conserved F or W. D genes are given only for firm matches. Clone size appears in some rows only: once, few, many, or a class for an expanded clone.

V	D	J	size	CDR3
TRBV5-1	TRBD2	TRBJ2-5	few	CASSAAGGLAVMRYF
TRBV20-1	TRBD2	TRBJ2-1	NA	CSARGTSGDNNEQFF
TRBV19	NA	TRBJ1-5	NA	CASSIQGNHQPQHF
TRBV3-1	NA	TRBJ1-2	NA	CASSQVIDYGYTF
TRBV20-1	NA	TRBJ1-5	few	CSASTPPTGGPPGRQPQHF
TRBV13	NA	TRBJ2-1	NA	CASSVRRTVNEQFF
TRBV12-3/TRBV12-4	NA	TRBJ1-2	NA	CASSPRSGGYTF
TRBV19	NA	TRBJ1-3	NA	CASSRGNGGNTIYF
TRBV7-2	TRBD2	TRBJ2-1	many	CASSRKGLAGGNEQFF
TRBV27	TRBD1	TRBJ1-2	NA	CASSFLQGAANGYTF
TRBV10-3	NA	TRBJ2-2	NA	CAITPRRGSGTGELFF
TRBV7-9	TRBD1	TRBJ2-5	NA	CASSPTGGQGRETQYF
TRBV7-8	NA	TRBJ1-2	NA	CASSPSAPTYGYTF
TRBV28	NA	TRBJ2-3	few	CASSLSRHYTDTQYF
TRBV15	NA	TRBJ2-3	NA	CATSRDHGADTQYF
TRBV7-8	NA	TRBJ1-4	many	CASSKGFEGTNEKLFF
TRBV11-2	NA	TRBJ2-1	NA	CASSLDSRLELYNEQFF
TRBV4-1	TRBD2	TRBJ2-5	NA	CASSQDTSGYQETQYF
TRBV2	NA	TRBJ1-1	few	CASSEAGGAAEAFF
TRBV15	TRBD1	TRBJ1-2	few	CATSRADRGSNYGYTF